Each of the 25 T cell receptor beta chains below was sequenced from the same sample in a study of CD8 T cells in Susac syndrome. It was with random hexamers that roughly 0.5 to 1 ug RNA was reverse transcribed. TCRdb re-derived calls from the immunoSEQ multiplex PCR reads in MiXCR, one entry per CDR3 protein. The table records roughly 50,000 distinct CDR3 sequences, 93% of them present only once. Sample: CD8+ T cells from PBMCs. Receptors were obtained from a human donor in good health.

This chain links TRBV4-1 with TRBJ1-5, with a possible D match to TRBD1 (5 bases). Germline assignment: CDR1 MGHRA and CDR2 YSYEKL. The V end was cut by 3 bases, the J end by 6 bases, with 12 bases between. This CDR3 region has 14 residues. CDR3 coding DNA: TGCGCCAGCAGCCAGATAGGGGACGGTCAGCCCCAGCATTTT. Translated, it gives CASSQIGDGQPQHF.

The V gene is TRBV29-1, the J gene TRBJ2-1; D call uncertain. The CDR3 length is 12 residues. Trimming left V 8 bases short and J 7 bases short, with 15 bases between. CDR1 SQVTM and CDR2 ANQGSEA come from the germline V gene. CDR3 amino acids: CSLAGFGNEQFF. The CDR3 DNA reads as TGCAGCCTTGCTGGGTTTGGGAATGAGCAGTTCTTC.

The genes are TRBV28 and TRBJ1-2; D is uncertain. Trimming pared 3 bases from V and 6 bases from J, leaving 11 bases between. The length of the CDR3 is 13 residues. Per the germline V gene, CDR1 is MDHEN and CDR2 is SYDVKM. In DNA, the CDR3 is TGTGCCAGCAGTTTTAGTCCCAGAAATGGCTACACCTTC. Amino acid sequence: CASSFSPRNGYTF.

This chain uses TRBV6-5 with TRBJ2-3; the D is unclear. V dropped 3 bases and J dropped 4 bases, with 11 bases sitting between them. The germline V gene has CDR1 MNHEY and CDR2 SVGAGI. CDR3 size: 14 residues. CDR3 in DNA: TGTGCCAGCAGTTATAGGTTCGCCGCAGATACGCAGTATTTT. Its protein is CASSYRFAADTQYF.

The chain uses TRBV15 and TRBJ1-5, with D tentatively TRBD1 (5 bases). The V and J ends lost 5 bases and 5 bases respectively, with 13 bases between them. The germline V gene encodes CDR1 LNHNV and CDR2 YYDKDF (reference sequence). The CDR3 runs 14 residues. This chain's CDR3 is CATSEGQGYQPQHF. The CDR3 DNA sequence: TGTGCCACCAGCGAGGGGCAGGGCTATCAGCCCCAGCATTTT. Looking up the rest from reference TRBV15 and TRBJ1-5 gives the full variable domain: DAMVIQNPRYQVTQFGKPVTLSCSQTLNHNVMYWYQQKSSQAPKLLFHYYDKDFNNEADTPDNFQSRRPNTSFCFLDIRSPGLGDTAMYLCATSEGQGYQPQHFGDGTRLSIL.

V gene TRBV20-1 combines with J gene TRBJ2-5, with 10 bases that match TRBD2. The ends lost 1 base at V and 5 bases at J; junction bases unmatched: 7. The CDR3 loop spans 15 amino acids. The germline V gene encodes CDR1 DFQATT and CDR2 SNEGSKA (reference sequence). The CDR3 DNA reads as TGCAGTGCTAGAGCCCCTAGCGGGAGTTGGGAGACCCAGTACTTC. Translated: CSARAPSGSWETQYF.

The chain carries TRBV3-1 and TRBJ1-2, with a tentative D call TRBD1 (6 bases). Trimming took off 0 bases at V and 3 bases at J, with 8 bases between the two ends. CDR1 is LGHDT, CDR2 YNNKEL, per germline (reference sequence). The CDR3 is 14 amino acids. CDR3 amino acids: CASSQEQGDYGYTF. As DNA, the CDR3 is TGTGCCAGCAGCCAAGAACAGGGCGACTATGGCTACACCTTC.

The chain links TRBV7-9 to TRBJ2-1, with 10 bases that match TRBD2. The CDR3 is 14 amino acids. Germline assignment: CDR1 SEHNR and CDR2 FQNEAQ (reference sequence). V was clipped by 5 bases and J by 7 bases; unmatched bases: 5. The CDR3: CASSARTSGNEQFF. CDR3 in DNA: TGTGCCAGCAGCGCAAGGACTAGCGGTAATGAGCAGTTCTTC.

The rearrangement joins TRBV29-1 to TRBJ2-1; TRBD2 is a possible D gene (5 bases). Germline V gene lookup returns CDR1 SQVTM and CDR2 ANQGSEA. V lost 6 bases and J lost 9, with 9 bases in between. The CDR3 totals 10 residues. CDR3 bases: TGCAGCGTCCACCGGGGTGAGCAGTTCTTC. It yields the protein CSVHRGEQFF.

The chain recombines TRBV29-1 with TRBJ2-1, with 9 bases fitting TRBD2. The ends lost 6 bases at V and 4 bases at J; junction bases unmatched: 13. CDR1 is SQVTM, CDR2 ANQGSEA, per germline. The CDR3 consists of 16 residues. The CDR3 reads CSVPPSPLAGYNEQFF. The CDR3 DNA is TGCAGCGTCCCTCCTTCTCCCCTAGCGGGGTACAATGAGCAGTTCTTC.

CDR3 nucleotide sequence: TGTGCCATCAATCCGGACAGAGGGACTGAAGCTTTCTTT. Translated, it gives CAINPDRGTEAFF. This chain joins TRBV28 and TRBJ1-1; TRBD1 is a possible D gene (6 bases). CDR1 and CDR2 (germline): MDHEN, SYDVKM. There are 13 residues in the CDR3. V was clipped by 10 bases and J by 5 bases, with 17 bases between them. Based on the CDR3 plus reference TRBV28 and TRBJ1-1, the full variable domain is DVKVTQSSRYLVKRTGEKVFLECVQDMDHENMFWYRQDPGLGLRLIYFSYDVKMKEKGDIPEGYSVSREKKERFSLILESASTNQTSMYLCAINPDRGTEAFFGQGTRLTVV.

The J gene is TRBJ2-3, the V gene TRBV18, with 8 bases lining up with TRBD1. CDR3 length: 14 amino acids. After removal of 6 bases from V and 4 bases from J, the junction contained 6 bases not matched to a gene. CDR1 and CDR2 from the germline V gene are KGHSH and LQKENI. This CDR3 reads CASSPTGASDTQYF. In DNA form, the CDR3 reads TGTGCCAGCTCCCCGACAGGGGCGTCAGATACGCAGTATTTT.

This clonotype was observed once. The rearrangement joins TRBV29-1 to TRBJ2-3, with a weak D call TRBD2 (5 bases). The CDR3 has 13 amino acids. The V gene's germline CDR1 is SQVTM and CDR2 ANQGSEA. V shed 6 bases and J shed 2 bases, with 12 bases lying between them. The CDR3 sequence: CSVLSAYTDTQYF. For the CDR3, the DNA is TGCAGCGTGCTTAGCGCCTACACAGATACGCAGTATTTT.

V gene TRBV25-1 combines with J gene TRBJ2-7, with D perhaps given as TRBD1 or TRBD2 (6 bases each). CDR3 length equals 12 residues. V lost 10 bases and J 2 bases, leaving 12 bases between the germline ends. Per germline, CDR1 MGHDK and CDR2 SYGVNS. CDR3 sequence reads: CATGGGAYEQYF. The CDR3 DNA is TGTGCCACCGGGGGCGGCGCCTACGAGCAGTACTTC.

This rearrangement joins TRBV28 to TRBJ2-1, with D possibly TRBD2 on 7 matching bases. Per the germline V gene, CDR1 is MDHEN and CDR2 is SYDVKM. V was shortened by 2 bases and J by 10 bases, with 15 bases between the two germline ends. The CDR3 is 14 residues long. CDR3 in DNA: TGTGCCAGCAGTTTACTGAGCGGGACAAGGGAGCAGTTCTTC. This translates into CASSLLSGTREQFF.

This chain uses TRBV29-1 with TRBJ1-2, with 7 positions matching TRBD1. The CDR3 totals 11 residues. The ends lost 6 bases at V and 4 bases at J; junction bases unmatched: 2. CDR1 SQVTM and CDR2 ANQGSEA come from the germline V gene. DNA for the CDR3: TGCAGCGTCTGGGACAGCTATGGCTACACCTTC. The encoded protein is CSVWDSYGYTF. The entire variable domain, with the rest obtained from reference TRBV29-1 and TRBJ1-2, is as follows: SAVISQKPSRDICQRGTSLTIQCQVDSQVTMMFWYRQQPGQSLTLIATANQGSEATYESGFVIDKFPISRPNLTFSTLTVSNMSPEDSSIYLCSVWDSYGYTFGSGTRLTVV.

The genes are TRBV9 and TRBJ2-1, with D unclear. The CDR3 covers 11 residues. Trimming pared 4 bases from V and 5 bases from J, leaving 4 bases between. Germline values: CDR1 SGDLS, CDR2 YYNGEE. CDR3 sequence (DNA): TGTGCCAGCAGCCAGAACAATGAGCAGTTCTTC. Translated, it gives CASSQNNEQFF.

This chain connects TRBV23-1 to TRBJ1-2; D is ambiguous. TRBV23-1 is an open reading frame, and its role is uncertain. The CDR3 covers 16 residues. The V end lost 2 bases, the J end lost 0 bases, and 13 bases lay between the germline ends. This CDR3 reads CASSQEQPQANYGYTF. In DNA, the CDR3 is TGCGCCAGCAGTCAAGAACAACCCCAAGCTAACTATGGCTACACCTTC.

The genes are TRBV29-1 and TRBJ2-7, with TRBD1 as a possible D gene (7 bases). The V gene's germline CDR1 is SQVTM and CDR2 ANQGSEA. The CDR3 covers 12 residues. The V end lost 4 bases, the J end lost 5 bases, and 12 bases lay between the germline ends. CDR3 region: CSVGQGGHEQYF. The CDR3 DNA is TGCAGCGTTGGGCAGGGGGGCCACGAGCAGTACTTC.

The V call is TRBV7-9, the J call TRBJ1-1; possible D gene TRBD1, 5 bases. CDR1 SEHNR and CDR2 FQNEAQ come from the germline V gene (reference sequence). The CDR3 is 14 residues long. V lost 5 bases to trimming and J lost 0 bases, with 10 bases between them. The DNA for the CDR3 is TGTGCCAGCAGCGTACAGGCTTTGAACACTGAAGCTTTCTTT. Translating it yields CASSVQALNTEAFF.

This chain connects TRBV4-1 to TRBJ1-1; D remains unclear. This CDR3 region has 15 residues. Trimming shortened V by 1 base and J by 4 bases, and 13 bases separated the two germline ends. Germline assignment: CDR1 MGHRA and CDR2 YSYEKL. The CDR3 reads CASSQVQPGSTEAFF. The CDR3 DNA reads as TGCGCCAGCAGCCAAGTCCAGCCTGGAAGCACTGAAGCTTTCTTT.

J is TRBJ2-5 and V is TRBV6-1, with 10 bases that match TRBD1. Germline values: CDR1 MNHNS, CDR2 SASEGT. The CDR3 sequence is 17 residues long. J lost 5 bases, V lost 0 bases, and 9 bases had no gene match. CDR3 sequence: CASSEAVGQGSFETQYF. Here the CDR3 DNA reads TGTGCCAGCAGTGAAGCGGTGGGACAGGGGAGTTTTGAGACCCAGTACTTC.

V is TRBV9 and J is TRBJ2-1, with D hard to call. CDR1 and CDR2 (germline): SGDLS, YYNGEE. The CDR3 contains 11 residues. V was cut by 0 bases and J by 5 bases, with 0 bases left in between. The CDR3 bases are TGTGCCAGCAGCGTAGACAATGAGCAGTTCTTC. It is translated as CASSVDNEQFF.

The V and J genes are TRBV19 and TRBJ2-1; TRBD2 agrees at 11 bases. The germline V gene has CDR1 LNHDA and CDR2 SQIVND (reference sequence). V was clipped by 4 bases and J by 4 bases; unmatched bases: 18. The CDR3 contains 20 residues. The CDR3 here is CASSTKFGSTSGMPYNEQFF. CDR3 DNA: TGTGCCAGTAGTACGAAGTTCGGGTCGACTAGCGGGATGCCTTACAATGAGCAGTTCTTC.

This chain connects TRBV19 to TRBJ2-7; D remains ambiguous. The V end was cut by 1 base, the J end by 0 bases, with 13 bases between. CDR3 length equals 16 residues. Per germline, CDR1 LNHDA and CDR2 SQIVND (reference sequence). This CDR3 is CASSIADVSDSYEQYF. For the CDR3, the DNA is TGTGCCAGTAGTATAGCCGACGTGAGCGACTCCTACGAGCAGTACTTC.